This T cell receptor (beta chain) was sequenced during a study of identical twins. Template switching created a universal primer site, and the cDNA included unique molecular identifiers. MiXCR, applied by TCRdb to the 5' RACE reads, yields one record per CDR3 protein. The sample lists 690,000 or so distinct CDR3 sequences, 8.5% to 9% occurring once. The ends lost 1 base at V and 6 bases at J; junction bases unmatched: 8. Looked up from germline, CDR1 is SGHTA and CDR2 is FQGNSA. The CDR3 runs to 15 residues. This clonotype has just a few counts. Its antigen is as yet unknown. Study-wide findings and caveats: Cross-sectional statistical analysis was relied on for the conclusions, without the same donors being followed. Invariant cells of the MAIT and iNKT types might have partly distorted the zero-insertion analyses.

These sequences were also reported in another study, on yellow fever vaccine responses in identical twins.

V is TRBV7-2 and J is TRBJ2-7, with 8 positions matching TRBD2. The receptor's source is a woman younger than 30 in good health. Sequencing used PBMCs. The CDR3 DNA follows: TGTGCCAGCAGCTTAGTTAGGGGGACTAGTCGCGAGCAGTACTTC. It is translated as CASSLVRGTSREQYF.